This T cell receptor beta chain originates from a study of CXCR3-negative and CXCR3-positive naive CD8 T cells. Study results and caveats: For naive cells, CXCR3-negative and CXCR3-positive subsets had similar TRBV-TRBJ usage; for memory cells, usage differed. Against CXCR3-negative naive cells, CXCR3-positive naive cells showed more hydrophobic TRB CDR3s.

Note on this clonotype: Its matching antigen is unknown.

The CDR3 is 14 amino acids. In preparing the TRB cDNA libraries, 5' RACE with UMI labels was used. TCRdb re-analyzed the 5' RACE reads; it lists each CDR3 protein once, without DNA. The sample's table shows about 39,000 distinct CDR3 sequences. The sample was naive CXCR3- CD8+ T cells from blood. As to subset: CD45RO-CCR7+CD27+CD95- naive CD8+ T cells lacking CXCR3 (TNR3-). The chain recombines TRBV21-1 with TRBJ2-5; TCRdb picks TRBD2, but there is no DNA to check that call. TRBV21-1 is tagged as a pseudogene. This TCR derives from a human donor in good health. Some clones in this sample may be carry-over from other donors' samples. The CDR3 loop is CARGVGEDKETQYF.